The source of this T cell receptor (beta chain) is a study of control samples from healthy donors and cancer patients. Repertoires were generated with immunoSEQ multiplex PCR, while TCRdb's copy carries only in-frame clones and drops some. The sample includes under 450,000 clones, approximately 90% of them seen just once. Germline CDR1 MNHEY, CDR2 SVGAGI. Trimming took 6 bases from V and 3 from J, leaving 5 bases between them. This CDR3 spans 11 amino acids. Material: PBMCs. This rearrangement joins TRBV6-5 to TRBJ1-1; no reliable D call. This clonotype was obtained from a man aged 40-49 years with head and neck cancer. CDR3 residues: CASRRDTEAFF. The CDR3 bases are TGTGCCAGCAGACGGGACACTGAAGCTTTCTTT.